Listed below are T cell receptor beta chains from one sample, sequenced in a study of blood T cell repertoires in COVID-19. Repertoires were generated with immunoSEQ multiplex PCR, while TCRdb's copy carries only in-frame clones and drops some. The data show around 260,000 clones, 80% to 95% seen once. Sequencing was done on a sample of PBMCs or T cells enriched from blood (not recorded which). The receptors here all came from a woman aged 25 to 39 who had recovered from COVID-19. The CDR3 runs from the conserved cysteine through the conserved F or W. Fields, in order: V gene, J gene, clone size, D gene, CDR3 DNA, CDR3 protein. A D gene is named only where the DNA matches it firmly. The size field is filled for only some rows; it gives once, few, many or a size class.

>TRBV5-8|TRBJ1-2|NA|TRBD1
TGTGCCAGCAGCCCCGGACAGGGGGCGCGCGGCTACACCTTC
CASSPGQGARGYTF
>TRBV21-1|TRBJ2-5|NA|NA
TGTGCCAGCAGCAAAGGCTCGGGAGGTCGGCAAGAGACCCAGTACTTC
CASSKGSGGRQETQYF
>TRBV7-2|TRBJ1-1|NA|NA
TGTGCCAGCACCCAGGGGTGGGTCACTGAAGCTTTCTTT
CASTQGWVTEAFF
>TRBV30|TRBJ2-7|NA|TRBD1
TGTGCCTGGAGTGTCGACAGGGGCGCCTACGAGCAGTACTTC
CAWSVDRGAYEQYF
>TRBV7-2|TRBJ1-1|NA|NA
TGTGCCAGCAGCTTATCAGGGGTCACTGAAGCTTTCTTT
CASSLSGVTEAFF
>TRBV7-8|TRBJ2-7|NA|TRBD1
TGTGCCAGCAGCCCGACAGGGAGAACCTACGAGCAGTACTTC
CASSPTGRTYEQYF
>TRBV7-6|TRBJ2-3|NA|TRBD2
TGTGCCAGCATACCAAGCGGGAGGGTGGCAGATACGCAGTATTTT
CASIPSGRVADTQYF
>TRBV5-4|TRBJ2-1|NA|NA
TGTGCCAGCAGCTTGGGAGCTGAGCAGTTCTTC
CASSLGAEQFF
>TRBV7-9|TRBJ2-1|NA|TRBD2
TGTGCCAGCAGCTCCTCAGCGGGAGGGCCTAACAATGAGCAGTTCTTC
CASSSSAGGPNNEQFF
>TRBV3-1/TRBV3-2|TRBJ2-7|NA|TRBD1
TGTGCCAGCAGCCAAGTCGGACAGGACTACGAGCAGTACTTC
CASSQVGQDYEQYF
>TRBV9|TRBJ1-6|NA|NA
TGTGCCAGCAGCGTAGTCCCAGACAGGACACCCCTCCACTTT
CASSVVPDRTPLHF
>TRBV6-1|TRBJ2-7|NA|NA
TGTGCCAGCAGTGAAGCGCTTCGTGCAGGGCGCAACTACGAGCAGTACTTC
CASSEALRAGRNYEQYF
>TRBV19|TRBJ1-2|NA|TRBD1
TGTGCCAGTAGGACAGGGGCCGGCTACACCTTC
CASRTGAGYTF
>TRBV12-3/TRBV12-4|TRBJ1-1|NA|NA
TGTGCCAGCAGTTGGACACAGAACACTGAAGCTTTCTTT
CASSWTQNTEAFF
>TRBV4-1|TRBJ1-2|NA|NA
TGCGCCAGCAGCCAAAGGGGTCCGTCGAGGATGGAAGGCTACACCTTC
CASSQRGPSRMEGYTF
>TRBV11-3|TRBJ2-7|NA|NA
TGTGCCAGCAGCTTAGGGGGCAGCAGCTACGAGCAGTACTTC
CASSLGGSSYEQYF
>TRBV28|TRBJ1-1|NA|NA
TGTGCCAGCAGTTTGACGGGGGTGGGTACTGAAGCTTTCTTT
CASSLTGVGTEAFF
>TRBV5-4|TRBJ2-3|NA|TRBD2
TGTGCCAGCATCCCGGGTAGCGGGAGCACAGATACGCAGTATTTT
CASIPGSGSTDTQYF
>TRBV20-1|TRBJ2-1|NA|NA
TGCAGTGCTTCCGGGCAGTTCTTC
CSASGQFF
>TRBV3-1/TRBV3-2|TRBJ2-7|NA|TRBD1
TGTGCCAGCAGCCGCCCAAAATGTCGGACAGGGGGCTCCTCCTACGAGCAGTACTTC
CASSRPKCRTGGSSYEQYF
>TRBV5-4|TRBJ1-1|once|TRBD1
TGTGCCAGCAGCCCTCAGGGGGCCGCGATGAACACTGAAGCTTTCTTT
CASSPQGAAMNTEAFF
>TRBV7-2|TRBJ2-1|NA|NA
TGTGCCAGCAGCTTTCCCGTGGCGGGAACCCCGAGCTCCTACAATGAGCAGTTCTTC
CASSFPVAGTPSSYNEQFF
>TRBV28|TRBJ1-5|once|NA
TGTGCCAGCAGTCTCGGAGGGGCGGGACAGCCCCAGCATTTT
CASSLGGAGQPQHF
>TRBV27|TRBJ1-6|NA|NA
TGTGCCAGCAGTCAACAGGGTTCCTATAATTCACCCCTCCACTTT
CASSQQGSYNSPLHF
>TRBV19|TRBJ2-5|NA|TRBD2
TGTGCCAGTAGTATAATGAGCGGGAGGATCGGGTCGGAGGAGACCCAGTACTTC
CASSIMSGRIGSEETQYF
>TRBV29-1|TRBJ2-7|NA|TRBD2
TGCAGCGTTCGGACTAGCGGGAACTCCTACGAGCAGTACTTC
CSVRTSGNSYEQYF
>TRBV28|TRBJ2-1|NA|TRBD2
TGTGCCAGCAGTTTTACTAGCGGGAGGAGTTCCTACAATGAGCAGTTCTTC
CASSFTSGRSSYNEQFF
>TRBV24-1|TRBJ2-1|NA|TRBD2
TGTGCCACCAGTGAATCGGCGGGAGCCTACAATGAGCAGTTCTTC
CATSESAGAYNEQFF
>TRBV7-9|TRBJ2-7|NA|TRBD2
TGTGCCAGCAGCTTTGGGGGGACTAGCGGCACCTACGAGCAGTACTTC
CASSFGGTSGTYEQYF
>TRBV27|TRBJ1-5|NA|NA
TGTGCCAGCAGTGTCCTCAATCAGCCCCAGCATTTT
CASSVLNQPQHF
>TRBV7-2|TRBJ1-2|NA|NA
TGTGCCAGCAGCCCGCCGGGCTCGGGGAATGGCTACACCTTC
CASSPPGSGNGYTF
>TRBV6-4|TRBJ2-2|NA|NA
TGTGCCAGCAGTGAGCGGGACACCGGGGAGCTGTTTTTT
CASSERDTGELFF
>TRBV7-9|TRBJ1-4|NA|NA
TGTGCCAGCAGCCGCTCCTGGGGGGGAAATGAAAAACTGTTTTTT
CASSRSWGGNEKLFF
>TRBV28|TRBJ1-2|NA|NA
TGTGCCACTCCAGGGGCTAGGTATGGCTACACCTTC
CATPGARYGYTF
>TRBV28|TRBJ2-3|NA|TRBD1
TGTGCCAGCAGTACAGGGGCAACAGATACGCAGTATTTT
CASSTGATDTQYF
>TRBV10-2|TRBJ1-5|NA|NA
TGCGCCAGCAGTGAGAGCAGGGGCCTTAGCAATCAGCCCCAGCATTTT
CASSESRGLSNQPQHF
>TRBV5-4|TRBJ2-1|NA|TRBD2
TGTGCCAGCAGCTTGATAGCGGGGACCTACAATGAGCAGTTCTTC
CASSLIAGTYNEQFF
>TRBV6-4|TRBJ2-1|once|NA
TGTGCCAGCAGTGCCGCCTCCAGTGGCAAGCAGTTCTTC
CASSAASSGKQFF
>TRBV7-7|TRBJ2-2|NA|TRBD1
TGTGCTAGCAGGAAGGACAGGGCTAACGGGGAGCTGTTTTTT
CASRKDRANGELFF
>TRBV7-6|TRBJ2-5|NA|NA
TGTGCCAGCAGCCGGGATGTGGAGACCCAGTACTTC
CASSRDVETQYF
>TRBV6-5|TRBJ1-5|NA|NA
TGTGCCAGCAGTTCCGGGAGCAATCAGCCCCAGCATTTT
CASSSGSNQPQHF
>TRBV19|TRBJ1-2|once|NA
TGTGCCAGTAACGACAGGACGGACTATGGCTACACCTTC
CASNDRTDYGYTF
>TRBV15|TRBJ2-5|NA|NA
TGTGCCACCAGCAGAGATAGGAGCGAGGGAGAGACCCAGTACTTC
CATSRDRSEGETQYF
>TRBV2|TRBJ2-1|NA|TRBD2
TGTGCCAGCACCCTCGGGCGGGGGGCCTACAATGAGCAGTTCTTC
CASTLGRGAYNEQFF
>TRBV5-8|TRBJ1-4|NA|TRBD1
TGTGCCAGCAGTGCCGGGACAGGGCGTGGGAGTGAAAAACTGTTTTTT
CASSAGTGRGSEKLFF
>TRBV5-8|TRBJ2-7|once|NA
TGTGCCAGCCACGTGGTGGTGGCCGATAATTACGAGCAGTACTTC
CASHVVVADNYEQYF
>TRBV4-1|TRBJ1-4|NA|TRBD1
TGCGCCAGCAGCTTATTGACAGGGTCTGGCGAAAAACTGTTTTTT
CASSLLTGSGEKLFF
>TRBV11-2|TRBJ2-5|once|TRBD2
TGTGCCAGCAGCTCTAGCGGTGAGACCCAGTACTTC
CASSSSGETQYF
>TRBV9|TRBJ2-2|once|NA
TGTGCCAGCAGCGTAGGTGGGAGCACGTACACCGGGGAGCTGTTTTTT
CASSVGGSTYTGELFF
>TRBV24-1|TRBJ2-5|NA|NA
TGTGCCACCAGTGATTCTACAGTCCAAGAGACCCAGTACTTC
CATSDSTVQETQYF